Only one count was recorded for the clone carrying this TCR beta chain. The antigen remains unidentified. This specimen belongs to a study of cytomegalovirus exposure and HLA in healthy donors. At the level of the study: Prior work identified around 100 million unique TCR beta sequences in some 180 million T cells.

PCR employed 60 Vbeta and 13 Jbeta primers. Some clones are missing from TCRdb's copy, which holds only in-frame ones; the method was immunoSEQ multiplex PCR. The sample yields some 95,000 clones, roughly 76% seen once. Study conclusions and caveats: For most subjects, TCR beta sequences were reported to predict HLA-A and HLA-B alleles with accuracy.

Sequencing input: PBMCs. The receptor comes from a female donor in good health and CMV-seronegative.

The CDR3, as DNA: TGTGCCTGGAGAGAACAGGGGGCGAATGGCTACACCTTC. This gives the protein CAWREQGANGYTF. The chain couples TRBV30 to TRBJ1-2; 9 positions agree with TRBD1. Germline V CDR1 and CDR2: GTSNPN, SVGIG (reference sequence). J was trimmed by 6 bases and V by 3 bases; bases with no gene match: 5. This CDR3 is built from 13 residues.